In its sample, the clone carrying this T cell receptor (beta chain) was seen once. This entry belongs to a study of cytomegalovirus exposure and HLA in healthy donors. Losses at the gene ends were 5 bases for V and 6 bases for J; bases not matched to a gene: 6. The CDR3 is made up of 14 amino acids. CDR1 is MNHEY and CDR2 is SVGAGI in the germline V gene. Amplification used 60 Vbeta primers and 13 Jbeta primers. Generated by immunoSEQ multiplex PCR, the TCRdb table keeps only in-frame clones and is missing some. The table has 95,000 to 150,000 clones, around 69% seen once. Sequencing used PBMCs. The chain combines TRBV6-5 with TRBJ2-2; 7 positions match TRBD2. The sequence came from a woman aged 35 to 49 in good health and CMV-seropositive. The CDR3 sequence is CASSRGGAAGELFF. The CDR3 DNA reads TGTGCCAGCAGTAGGGGAGGGGCTGCCGGGGAGCTGTTTTTT.